This T cell receptor beta chain was identified during a study of cytomegalovirus exposure and HLA in healthy donors. The ends lost 2 bases at V and 6 bases at J; junction bases unmatched: 7. This CDR3 has 15 residues. From germline, CDR1 is MNHEY and CDR2 SVGAGI. Some clones are missing from TCRdb's copy, which holds only in-frame ones; the method was immunoSEQ multiplex PCR. Among over 250,000 clones, around 85% were seen once, and the ten largest hold roughly 1%. What was sequenced was PBMCs. The chain couples TRBV6-5 to TRBJ2-3; 8 bases are shared with TRBD2. The TCR sequence derives from a young woman in good health and CMV-seronegative. The CDR3 loop reads CASSYRGGGPDTQYF. CDR3 DNA sequence: TGTGCCAGCAGTTACCGAGGCGGGGGGCCCGATACGCAGTATTTT.